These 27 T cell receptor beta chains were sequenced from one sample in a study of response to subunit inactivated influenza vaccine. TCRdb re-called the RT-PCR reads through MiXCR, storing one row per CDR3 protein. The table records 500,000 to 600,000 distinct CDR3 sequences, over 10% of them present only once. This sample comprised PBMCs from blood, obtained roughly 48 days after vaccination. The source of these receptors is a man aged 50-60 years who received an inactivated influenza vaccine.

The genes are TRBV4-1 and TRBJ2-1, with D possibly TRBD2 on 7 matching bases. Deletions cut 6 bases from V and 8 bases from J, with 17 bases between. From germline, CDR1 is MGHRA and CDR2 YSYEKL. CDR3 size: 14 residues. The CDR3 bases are TGCGCCAGCAGGGACGAGAGGGGGAGGGATGAGCAGTTCTTC. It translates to CASRDERGRDEQFF.

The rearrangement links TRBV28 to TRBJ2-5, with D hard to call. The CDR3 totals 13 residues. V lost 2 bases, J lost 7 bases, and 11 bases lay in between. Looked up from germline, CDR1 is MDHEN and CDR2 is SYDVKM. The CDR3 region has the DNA TGTGCCAGCAGTTTAGGATCCTCCGGGACCCAGTACTTC. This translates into CASSLGSSGTQYF.

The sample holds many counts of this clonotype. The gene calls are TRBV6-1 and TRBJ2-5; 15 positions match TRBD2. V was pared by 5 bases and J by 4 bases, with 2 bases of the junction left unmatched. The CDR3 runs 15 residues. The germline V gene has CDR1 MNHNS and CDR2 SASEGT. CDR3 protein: CASSRTSGRGETQYF. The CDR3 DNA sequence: TGTGCCAGCAGTCGGACTAGCGGGAGGGGAGAGACCCAGTACTTC.

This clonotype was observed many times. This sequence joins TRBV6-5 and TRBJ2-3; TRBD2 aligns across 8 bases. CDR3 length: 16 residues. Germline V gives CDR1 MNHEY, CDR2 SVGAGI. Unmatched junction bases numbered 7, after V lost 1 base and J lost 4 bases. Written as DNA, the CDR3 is TGTGCCAGCAGTTACTATGGCGGGGGGTCGCCAGATACGCAGTATTTT. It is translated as CASSYYGGGSPDTQYF.

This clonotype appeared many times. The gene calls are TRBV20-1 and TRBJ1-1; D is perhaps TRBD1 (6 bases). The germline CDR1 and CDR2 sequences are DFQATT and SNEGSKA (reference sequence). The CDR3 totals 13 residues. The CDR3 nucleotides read TGCAGAGGGTCGGGACAAATGAACACTGAAGCTTTCTTT. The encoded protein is CRGSGQMNTEAFF.

In DNA form, the CDR3 reads TGCAGCGCCGACGGAGGGTCCGGAGATACGCAGTATTTT. This translates into CSADGGSGDTQYF. V and J are TRBV29-1 and TRBJ2-3, with D maybe TRBD2 (6 bases). The CDR3 has 13 residues. Germline-derived CDR1 and CDR2 are SQVTM and ANQGSEA. V was cut by 7 bases and J by 5 bases, with 16 bases left in between.

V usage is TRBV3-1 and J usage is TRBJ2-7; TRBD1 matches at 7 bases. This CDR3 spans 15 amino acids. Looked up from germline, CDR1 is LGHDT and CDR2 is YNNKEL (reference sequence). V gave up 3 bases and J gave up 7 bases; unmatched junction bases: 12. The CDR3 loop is CASSHSIHRGREQYF. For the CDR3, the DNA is TGTGCCAGCAGCCACAGTATTCACAGGGGTCGGGAGCAGTACTTC.

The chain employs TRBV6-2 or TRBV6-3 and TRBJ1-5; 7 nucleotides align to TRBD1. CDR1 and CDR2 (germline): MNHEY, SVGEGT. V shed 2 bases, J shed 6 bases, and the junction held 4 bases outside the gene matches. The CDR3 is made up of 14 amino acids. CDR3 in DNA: TGTGCCAGCAGTTACAACCAGGGGGGTCAGCCCCAGCATTTT. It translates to CASSYNQGGQPQHF.

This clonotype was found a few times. The CDR3 region is CASSFRQGGNTEAFF. CDR3 in DNA: TGTGCCAGCAGCTTTCGGCAGGGAGGTAACACTGAAGCTTTCTTT. The V call is TRBV13, the J call TRBJ1-1, with D maybe TRBD1 (5 bases). V lost 3 bases and J lost 2, with 13 bases in between. CDR1 and CDR2 (germline): PRHDT, FYEKMQ (reference sequence). This CDR3 has 15 amino acids.

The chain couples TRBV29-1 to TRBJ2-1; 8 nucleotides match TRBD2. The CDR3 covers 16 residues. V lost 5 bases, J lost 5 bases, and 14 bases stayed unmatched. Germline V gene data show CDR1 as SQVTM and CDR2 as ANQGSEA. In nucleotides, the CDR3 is TGCAGCGTTATGGCGGGAGGCCGAGTGATCCACAATGAGCAGTTCTTC. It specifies CSVMAGGRVIHNEQFF.

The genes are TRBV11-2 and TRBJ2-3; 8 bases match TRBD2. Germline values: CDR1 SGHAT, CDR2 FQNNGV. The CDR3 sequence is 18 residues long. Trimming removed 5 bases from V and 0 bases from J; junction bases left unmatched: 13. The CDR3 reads CASSPAGPGLVSTDTQYF. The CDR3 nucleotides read TGTGCCAGCAGCCCAGCCGGCCCGGGACTAGTTAGCACAGATACGCAGTATTTT.

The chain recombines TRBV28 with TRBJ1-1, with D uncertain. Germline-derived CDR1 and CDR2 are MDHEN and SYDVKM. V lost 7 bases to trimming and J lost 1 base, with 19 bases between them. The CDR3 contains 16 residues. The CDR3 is CASTLAGGTWNTEAFF. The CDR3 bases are TGTGCCAGCACCTTAGCGGGAGGTACATGGAACACTGAAGCTTTCTTT.

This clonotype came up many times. This CDR3 reads CASSLGGRDVTYTF. CDR3 DNA: TGCGCCAGCAGCTTGGGAGGCAGGGACGTGACATACACCTTC. The chain carries TRBV5-1 and TRBJ1-2; maybe TRBD1 (5 bases). V lost 0 bases and J lost 11, with 17 bases in between. In germline, CDR1 is SGHRS, CDR2 YFSETQ. This CDR3 has 14 residues. The whole variable domain, remainder taken from reference TRBV5-1 and TRBJ1-2, is KAGVTQTPRYLIKTRGQQVTLSCSPISGHRSVSWYQQTPGQGLQFLFEYFSETQRNKGNFPGRFSGRQFSNSRSEMNVSTLELGDSALYLCASSLGGRDVTYTFGSGTRLTVV.

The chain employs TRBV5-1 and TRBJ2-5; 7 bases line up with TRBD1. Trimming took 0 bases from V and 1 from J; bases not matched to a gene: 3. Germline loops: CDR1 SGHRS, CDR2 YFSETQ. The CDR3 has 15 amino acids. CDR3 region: CASSLARTGQETQYF. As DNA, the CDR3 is TGCGCCAGCAGCTTGGCCCGGACAGGCCAAGAGACCCAGTACTTC.

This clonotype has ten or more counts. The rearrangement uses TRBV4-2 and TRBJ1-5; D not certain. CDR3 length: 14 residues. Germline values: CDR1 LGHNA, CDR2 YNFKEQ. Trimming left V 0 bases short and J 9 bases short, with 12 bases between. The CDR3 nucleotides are TGTGCCAGCAGCCAAGAAGGCCCGGGGTCGCCCCAGCATTTT. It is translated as CASSQEGPGSPQHF.

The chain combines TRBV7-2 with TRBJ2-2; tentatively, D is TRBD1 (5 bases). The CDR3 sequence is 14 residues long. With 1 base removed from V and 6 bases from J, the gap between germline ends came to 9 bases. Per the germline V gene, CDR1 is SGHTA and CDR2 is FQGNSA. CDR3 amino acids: CASSLVPRAGELFF. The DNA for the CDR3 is TGTGCCAGCAGCTTAGTGCCCAGGGCCGGGGAGCTGTTTTTT.

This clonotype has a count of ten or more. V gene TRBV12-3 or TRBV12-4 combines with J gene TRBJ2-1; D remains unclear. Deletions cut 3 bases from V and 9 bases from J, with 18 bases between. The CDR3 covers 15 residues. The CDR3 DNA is TGTGCCAGCAGTTTTGACATCACCATGACGTCTGAGCAGTTCTTC. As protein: CASSFDITMTSEQFF.

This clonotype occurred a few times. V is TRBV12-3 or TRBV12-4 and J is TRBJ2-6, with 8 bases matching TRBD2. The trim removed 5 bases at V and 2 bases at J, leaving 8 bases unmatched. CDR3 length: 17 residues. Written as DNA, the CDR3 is TGTGCCAGCAGTACCAGCGCGGGGGGAACTGGGGCCAACGTCCTGACTTTC. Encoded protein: CASSTSAGGTGANVLTF.

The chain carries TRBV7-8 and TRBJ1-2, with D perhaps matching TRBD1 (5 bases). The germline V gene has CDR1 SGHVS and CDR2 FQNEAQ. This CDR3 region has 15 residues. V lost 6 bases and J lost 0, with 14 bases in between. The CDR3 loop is CASSLGTATNYGYTF. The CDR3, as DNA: TGTGCCAGCAGTCTCGGGACGGCAACTAACTATGGCTACACCTTC.

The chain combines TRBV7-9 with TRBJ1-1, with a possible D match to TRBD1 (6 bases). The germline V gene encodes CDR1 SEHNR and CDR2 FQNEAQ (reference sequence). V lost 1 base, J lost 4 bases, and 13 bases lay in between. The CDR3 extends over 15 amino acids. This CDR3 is CASSLENRVGTEAFF. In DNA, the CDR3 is TGTGCCAGCAGCTTAGAGAACAGGGTAGGCACTGAAGCTTTCTTT.

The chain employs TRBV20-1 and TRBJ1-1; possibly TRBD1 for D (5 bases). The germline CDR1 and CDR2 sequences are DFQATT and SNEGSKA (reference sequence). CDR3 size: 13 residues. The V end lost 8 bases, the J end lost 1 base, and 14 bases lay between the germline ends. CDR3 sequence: CSSPGTENTEAFF. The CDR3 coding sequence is TGCAGTTCGCCCGGGACGGAGAACACTGAAGCTTTCTTT.

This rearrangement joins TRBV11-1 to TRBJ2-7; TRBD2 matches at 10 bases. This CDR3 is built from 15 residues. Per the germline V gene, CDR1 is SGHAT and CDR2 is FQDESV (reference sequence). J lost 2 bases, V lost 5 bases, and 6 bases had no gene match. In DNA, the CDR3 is TGTGCCAGCAGCGCGAGACTAGCGGGCGCCTACGAGCAGTACTTC. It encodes CASSARLAGAYEQYF.

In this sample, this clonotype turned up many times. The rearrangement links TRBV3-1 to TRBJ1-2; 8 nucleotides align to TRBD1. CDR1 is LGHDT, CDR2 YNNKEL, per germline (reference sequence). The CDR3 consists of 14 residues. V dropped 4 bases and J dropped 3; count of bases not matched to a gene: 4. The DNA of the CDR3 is TGTGCCAGCAGCCTGAGGACAGGGTACTATGGCTACACCTTC. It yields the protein CASSLRTGYYGYTF.

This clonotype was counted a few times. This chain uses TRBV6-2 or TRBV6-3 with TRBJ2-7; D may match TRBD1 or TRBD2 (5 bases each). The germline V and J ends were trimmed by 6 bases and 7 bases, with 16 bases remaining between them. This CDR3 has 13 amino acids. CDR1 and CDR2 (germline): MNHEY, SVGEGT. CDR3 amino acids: CASSTVGTGEQYF. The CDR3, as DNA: TGTGCCAGCAGCACCGTCGGGACGGGGGAGCAGTACTTC.

This chain's CDR3 is CSAAPLAGSTDTQYF. The CDR3 nucleotides read TGCAGTGCTGCCCCACTAGCGGGGAGCACAGATACGCAGTATTTT. This chain links TRBV20-1 with TRBJ2-3; 10 bases map to TRBD2. CDR1 DFQATT and CDR2 SNEGSKA come from the germline V gene (reference sequence). Unmatched junction bases numbered 5, after V lost 5 bases and J lost 0 bases. CDR3 length: 15 residues.

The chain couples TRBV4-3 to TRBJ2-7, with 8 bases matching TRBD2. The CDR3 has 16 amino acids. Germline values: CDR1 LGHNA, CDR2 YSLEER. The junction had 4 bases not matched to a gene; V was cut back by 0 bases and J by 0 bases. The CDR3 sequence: CASSQEPGTSSYEQYF. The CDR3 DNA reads TGCGCCAGCAGCCAAGAACCCGGGACTAGCTCCTACGAGCAGTACTTC.

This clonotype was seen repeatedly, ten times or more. In nucleotides, the CDR3 is TGTGCCAGCAGCTTAGGGGGGATTTCCACAGATACGCAGTATTTT. The encoded protein is CASSLGGISTDTQYF. The chain has TRBV5-6 and TRBJ2-3; D could derive from TRBD1 or TRBD2 (6 bases each). CDR3 length: 15 amino acids. Germline V gives CDR1 SGHDT, CDR2 YYEEEE. Trimming left V 2 bases short and J 2 bases short, with 12 bases between.